The present T cell receptor beta chain was sequenced within a study of blood T cell repertoires in COVID-19. The CDR3 length is 13 residues. Trimming cost V 0 bases and J 14 bases; bases outside gene matches: 6. Germline V CDR1 and CDR2: MNHEY, SVGEGT. Using immunoSEQ multiplex PCR, the repertoire was profiled, and TCRdb retains in-frame clones only, with some absent. The sample holds approximately 180,000 clones, roughly 80% seen once. This sequence joins TRBV6-2 or TRBV6-3 and TRBJ2-1; TRBD2 aligns across 8 bases. Material: peripheral blood. The TCR originated in a woman in her seventies with acute or convalescent COVID-19. The DNA of the CDR3 is TGTGCCAGCAGTTACTCTCGGACTAGCCGGGAGTTCTTC. Protein product: CASSYSRTSREFF.